The clone carrying this T cell receptor (beta chain) was observed many times. Its antigen is unidentified. The data were obtained in a study of identical twins. Study-wide results and limits: Compared with unrelated sharing, twin-shared out-of-frame alpha sequences had more low-probability sequences. Weaker excess twin sharing was observed in beta out-of-frame sequences.

V was cut by 0 bases and J by 5 bases, with 10 bases left in between. Germline V gene lookup returns CDR1 SEHNR and CDR2 FQNEAQ (reference sequence). This CDR3 has 14 amino acids. Unique molecular identifiers were present on the cDNA, and a universal primer site came from template switching. TCRdb analysed the 5' RACE reads with MiXCR anew, one entry per CDR3 protein. Found here are a few hundred thousand distinct CDR3 sequences, about 8% of them singletons; the top ten hold 2.5% to 3.5%. This sample also belongs to another study, concerning yellow fever vaccine responses in identical twins.

Sequencing was carried out using CD8+ T cells sorted from blood. The V call is TRBV7-9, the J call TRBJ2-5; no firm D call. This receptor was obtained from a woman aged 18-29 years in good health. CDR3 sequence: CASSLAIGSETQYF. The CDR3 region has the DNA TGTGCCAGCAGCTTAGCGATCGGCAGTGAGACCCAGTACTTC.